The next 8 T cell receptor beta chains were all read from a single sample in a study of siplizumab effects on memory and regulatory T cells. TCRdb keeps only in-frame clones here, not all; method: immunoSEQ multiplex PCR. The table has under 85,000 clones, approximately 88% seen once. What was sequenced was Tregs sorted from blood. The receptors shown here come from a human donor in good health.

The chain uses TRBV27 and TRBJ1-1; 7 nucleotides agree with TRBD1. This CDR3 is built from 14 residues. The germline V gene encodes CDR1 MNHEY and CDR2 SMNVEV (reference sequence). V shed 4 bases, J shed 2 bases, and the junction held 4 bases outside the gene matches. CDR3 sequence (DNA): TGTGCCAGCAGTTATCACAGGGGTAACACTGAAGCTTTCTTT. Translation: CASSYHRGNTEAFF.

The genes are TRBV5-1 and TRBJ2-5; D possibly corresponds to TRBD2 (5 bases). The germline V gene has CDR1 SGHRS and CDR2 YFSETQ. The V end lost 4 bases, the J end lost 5 bases, and 18 bases lay between the germline ends. The length of the CDR3 is 15 residues. CDR3 bases: TGCGCCAGCAGCCCAACCGGATGGGAGCAGGAGACCCAGTACTTC. Protein: CASSPTGWEQETQYF. The whole variable domain, filled in from reference TRBV5-1 and TRBJ2-5, reads KAGVTQTPRYLIKTRGQQVTLSCSPISGHRSVSWYQQTPGQGLQFLFEYFSETQRNKGNFPGRFSGRQFSNSRSEMNVSTLELGDSALYLCASSPTGWEQETQYFGPGTRLLVL.

The CDR3 here is CASRQLGASNEKLFF. CDR3 nucleotides: TGTGCCAGCAGGCAGCTTGGGGCGTCTAATGAAAAACTGTTTTTT. This rearrangement joins TRBV27 to TRBJ1-4, with D perhaps TRBD1 (5 bases). V dropped 6 bases and J dropped 3 bases, with 14 bases sitting between them. The CDR3 loop spans 15 amino acids. Germline CDR1 MNHEY, CDR2 SMNVEV (reference sequence).

The chain combines TRBV7-8 with TRBJ2-3, with D possibly being TRBD1 or TRBD2 (5 bases each). V was clipped by 4 bases and J by 5 bases, with 19 bases between them. The CDR3 length is 16 residues. The germline CDR1 and CDR2 sequences are SGHVS and FQNEAQ. The CDR3 coding sequence is TGTGCCAGCAGCTCATTGCCAGGGAGAGTGGTAGATACGCAGTATTTT. This sequence encodes CASSSLPGRVVDTQYF.

The genes are TRBV15 and TRBJ1-2; tentatively, D is TRBD1 (5 bases). Trimming took off 1 base at V and 0 bases at J, with 15 bases between the two ends. Per the germline V gene, CDR1 is LNHNV and CDR2 is YYDKDF (reference sequence). The CDR3 covers 17 residues. Here the CDR3 reads CATSRVNQGFANYGYTF. CDR3 nucleotides: TGTGCCACCAGCAGAGTGAATCAGGGATTTGCTAACTATGGCTACACCTTC. Looking up the rest from reference TRBV15 and TRBJ1-2 gives the full variable domain: DAMVIQNPRYQVTQFGKPVTLSCSQTLNHNVMYWYQQKSSQAPKLLFHYYDKDFNNEADTPDNFQSRRPNTSFCFLDIRSPGLGDTAMYLCATSRVNQGFANYGYTFGSGTRLTVV.

This chain uses TRBV5-1 with TRBJ1-3; D unresolved. The CDR3 has 14 amino acids. Trimming shortened V by 0 bases and J by 0 bases, and 4 bases separated the two germline ends. Germline V gene data show CDR1 as SGHRS and CDR2 as YFSETQ. CDR3 bases: TGCGCCAGCAGCTTGGAAGGCTCTGGAAACACCATATATTTT. It encodes CASSLEGSGNTIYF.

A single count supports this clone. The chain carries TRBV28 and TRBJ1-4; tentatively, D is TRBD1 (5 bases). In germline, CDR1 is MDHEN, CDR2 SYDVKM. V shed 2 bases and J shed 1 base, with 11 bases lying between them. This CDR3 contains 16 residues. The CDR3 spells CASSLMGGLTNEKLFF. CDR3 nucleotides: TGTGCCAGCAGTTTAATGGGGGGATTAACTAATGAAAAACTGTTTTTT. Based on the CDR3 plus reference TRBV28 and TRBJ1-4, the full variable domain is DVKVTQSSRYLVKRTGEKVFLECVQDMDHENMFWYRQDPGLGLRLIYFSYDVKMKEKGDIPEGYSVSREKKERFSLILESASTNQTSMYLCASSLMGGLTNEKLFFGSGTQLSVL.

The table lists this clone with a few counts. The chain employs TRBV5-1 and TRBJ1-1; D unclear. In germline, CDR1 is SGHRS, CDR2 YFSETQ. The CDR3 consists of 13 residues. Trimming shortened V by 2 bases and J by 7 bases, and 12 bases separated the two germline ends. CDR3 coding DNA: TGCGCCAGCAGCTTACTGGCAGGCTTTGAAGCTTTCTTT. Its protein is CASSLLAGFEAFF.